This T cell receptor (beta chain) was sequenced during a study of monozygotic twins with inflammatory bowel disease. Using eight separate reactions per sample, the authors generated cDNA. TCRdb reprocessed the 5' RACE reads; each CDR3 protein has one entry and no DNA is given. In all, the sample yields about 130,000 distinct CDR3 sequences. The CDR3 is 17 residues long. Germline assignment: CDR1 LGHNA and CDR2 YSLEER. The chain recombines TRBV4-3 with TRBJ2-1. This receptor was taken from a human donor with ulcerative colitis or Crohn's disease, or a healthy co-twin of an affected twin (not recorded which). Source material: blood. This CDR3 reads CASSHELPGRSYNEQFF.